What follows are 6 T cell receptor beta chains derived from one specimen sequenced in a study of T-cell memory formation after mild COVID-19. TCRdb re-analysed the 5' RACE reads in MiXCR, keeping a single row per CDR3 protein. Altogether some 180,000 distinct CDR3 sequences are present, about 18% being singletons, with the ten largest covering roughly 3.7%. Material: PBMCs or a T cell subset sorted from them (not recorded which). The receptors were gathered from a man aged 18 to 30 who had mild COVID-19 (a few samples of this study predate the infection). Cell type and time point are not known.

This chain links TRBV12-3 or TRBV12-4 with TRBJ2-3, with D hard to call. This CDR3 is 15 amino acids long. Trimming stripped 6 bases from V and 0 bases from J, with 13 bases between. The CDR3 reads CASRPGRGSTDTQYF. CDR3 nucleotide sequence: TGTGCCAGCAGGCCCGGGCGCGGTAGCACAGATACGCAGTATTTT.

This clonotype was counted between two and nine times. The CDR3 nucleotides are TGCAGCGTTTCGTGGCAGTCCACCGGGGAGCTGTTTTTT. This codes for CSVSWQSTGELFF. The rearrangement links TRBV29-1 to TRBJ2-2; no clear D gene. The germline gives CDR1 SQVTM, CDR2 ANQGSEA. The CDR3 contains 13 residues. Trimming stripped 5 bases from V and 4 bases from J, with 11 bases between.

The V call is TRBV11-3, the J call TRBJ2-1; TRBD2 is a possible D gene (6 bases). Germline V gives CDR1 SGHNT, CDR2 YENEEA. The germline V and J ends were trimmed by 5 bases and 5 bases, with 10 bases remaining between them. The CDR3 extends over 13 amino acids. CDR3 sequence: CASSRDSDNEQFF. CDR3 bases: TGTGCCAGCAGCCGGGACTCGGACAATGAGCAGTTCTTC.

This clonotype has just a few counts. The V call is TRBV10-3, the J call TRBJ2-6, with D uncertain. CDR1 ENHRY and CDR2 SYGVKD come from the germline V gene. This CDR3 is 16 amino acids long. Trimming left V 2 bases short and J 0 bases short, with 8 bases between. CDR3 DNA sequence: TGTGCCATCAGTGAGAGTAGCTTCTCTGGGGCCAACGTCCTGACTTTC. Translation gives CAISESSFSGANVLTF.

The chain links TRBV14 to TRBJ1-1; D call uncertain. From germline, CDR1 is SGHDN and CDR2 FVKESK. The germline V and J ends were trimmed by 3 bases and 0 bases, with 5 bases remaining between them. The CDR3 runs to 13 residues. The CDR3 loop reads CASSQSLNTEAFF. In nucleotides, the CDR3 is TGTGCCAGCAGCCAGTCCCTGAACACTGAAGCTTTCTTT.

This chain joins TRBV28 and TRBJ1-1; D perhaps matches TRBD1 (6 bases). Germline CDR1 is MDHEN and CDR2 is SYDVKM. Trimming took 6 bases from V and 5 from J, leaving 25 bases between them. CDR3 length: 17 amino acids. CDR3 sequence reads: CASRTGGGDLRGTEAFF. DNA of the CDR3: TGTGCCAGCAGGACGGGGGGCGGGGACCTTCGCGGGACTGAAGCTTTCTTT.